This TCR beta chain was recovered during a study of shared clonotypes between healthy human individuals. Concerning this clone itself: The antigen is undetermined.

The donors, all of them Caucasian adults, lived in Nashville, Tennessee. CD45RA+ naive and CD45RA-negative memory subsets were separated from CD4+ cells. Replicate PCRs from sorted subsets contained 200 ng DNA, which is 29,000 or so T cell genomes. Libraries were prepared by immunoSEQ multiplex PCR; TCRdb keeps only in-frame clonotypes and omits some of them. Among about 1 million clones listed, about three quarters were seen once. Study conclusions and caveats: Relative to memory subsets, naive subsets generally showed larger estimated richness.

V was pared by 4 bases and J by 14 bases, with 12 bases of the junction left unmatched. Germline assignment: CDR1 SGHRS and CDR2 YFSETQ. The CDR3 is 14 amino acids. The rearrangement joins TRBV5-1 to TRBJ1-6, with 7 bases fitting TRBD1. Sample: memory CD4+ T cells sorted from blood. Indicated subset: CD45RA-negative fraction. The sequence derives from a man younger than 35 in good health. The CDR3 is CASSPGTVGSALHF. For the CDR3, the DNA is TGCGCCAGCAGCCCCGGGACAGTTGGTTCCGCCCTCCACTTT.